This T cell receptor beta chain appears in the sequencing data of a study of T cells in localized non-small cell lung cancer. Sequencing was performed with immunoSEQ multiplex PCR; in TCRdb, only in-frame clones are kept and a portion is missing. The sample has some 25,000 clones, about 90% seen once. The sequencing here drew on peripheral blood, taken before any cancer treatment. The sequence was collected from a male donor at least 60 years old with stage II squamous cell lung carcinoma.

The CDR3 loop reads CASSQEHLSSGANVLTF. The CDR3 nucleotides are TGCGCCAGCAGCCAAGAACACTTGAGCTCTGGGGCCAACGTCCTGACTTTC. V gene TRBV4-3 combines with J gene TRBJ2-6, with D hard to call. The CDR3 covers 17 residues. Trimming removed 0 bases from V and 0 bases from J, with 9 bases in between. CDR1 and CDR2 from the germline V gene are LGHNA and YSLEER.